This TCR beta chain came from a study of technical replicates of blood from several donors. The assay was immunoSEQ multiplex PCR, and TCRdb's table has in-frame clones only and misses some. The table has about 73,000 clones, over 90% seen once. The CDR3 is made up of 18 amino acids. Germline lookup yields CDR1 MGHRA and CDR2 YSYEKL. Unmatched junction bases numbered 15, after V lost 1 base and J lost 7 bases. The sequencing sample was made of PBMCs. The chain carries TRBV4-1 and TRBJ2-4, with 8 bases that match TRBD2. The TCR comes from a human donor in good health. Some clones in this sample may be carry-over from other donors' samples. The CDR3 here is CASSQGRPAGVQGNIQYF. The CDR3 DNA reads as TGCGCCAGCAGCCAAGGAAGGCCAGCGGGGGTGCAGGGGAACATTCAGTACTTC.